Sequencing of this T cell receptor beta chain was carried out in a study of OX40 agonist ivuxolimab in advanced cancers. Some background on the complete study: Ivuxolimab, which targeted the costimulatory receptor OX40 (CD134), was an agonistic, fully human IgG2 monoclonal antibody. Intravenous ivuxolimab was administered to patients every 2 weeks at six dose levels: 0.01, 0.1, 0.3, 1.5, 3 and 10 mg/kg. Of the roughly 51 patients in dose escalation, about 20 had hepatocellular carcinoma, about 15 had melanoma, 9 had renal cell carcinoma and 9 had head and neck cancer. In the dose-escalation cohort, approximately 80% of patients were male, and the mean age was roughly 60 years with a range of roughly 23 to 79. Patients were allowed to have had prior anti-PD-1, anti-PD-L1 or anti-CTLA-4 therapy, and approximately 43% of the dose-escalation patients had previously received checkpoint inhibitors. Three dose-escalation patients achieved partial responses, one with hepatocellular carcinoma and two with cutaneous melanoma. The purpose of peripheral TCRbeta sequencing was to test whether ivuxolimab changed TCR sequence diversity and led to clonal T-cell expansion. The paper reports the monotherapy dose-escalation portion (N = 52 patients) of the phase I ivuxolimab trial.

The trial excluded patients who had a history of autoimmune disease or were on systemic immunosuppression. Peripheral blood for TCR sequencing was drawn from every dose cohort at baseline, at cycle 4 day 1 and at cycle 7 day 1. Samples were obtained from an open-label, multicenter, first-in-human phase I dose-escalation trial of ivuxolimab. Adults with locally advanced or metastatic melanoma, renal cell, hepatocellular, or head and neck squamous cell carcinoma were enrolled in the trial. Before TCR sequencing, CD4+ T cells and CD8+ T cells were sorted from peripheral blood as separate populations. The germline V gene encodes CDR1 SGHVS and CDR2 FQNEAQ. The CDR3 spans 16 residues, from the cysteine through the phenylalanine. Only CDR3 DNA remains: 48 bases, in frame from the first base. V sheds 3 bases and J sheds 5 bases, leaving 20 bases between their ends. Results the study describes overall, beyond this receptor: Antigen specificity was not determined for the clonally expanded peripheral T cells. Low levels of normalized T-cell clonal expansion were also shown by some nonresponding patients. In the 0.1-3.0 mg/kg groups, partial responders had among the lowest normalized peripheral clonal expansion, particularly in CD8+ T cells. Clonal expansion of both CD4+ and CD8+ blood T cells was observed from baseline to week 6 at doses 0.1 to 3.0 mg/kg. After ivuxolimab, CD8+ T cells had more expanded clones than CD4+ T cells on average.

For sequencing of the TCRbeta CDR3 region, genomic DNA was extracted from the sorted cells. The immunoSEQ Assay was used for sequencing of TCRbeta CDR3 regions. Drawn from immuneACCESS, this table holds only the in-frame rearrangements with V and J called that TCRdb kept. Clones are partly lost; checked studies trace under half to an unresolved V gene and leave the rest unexplained. The sample yields approximately 62,000 clones; about 91% were counted once. The ten largest clones represent roughly 12% of the sample. Regarding this clone: This clone's antigen is unknown. Nothing much larger sits one base from this clone, and base qualities are not available.

Here the chain combines TRBV7-8 and TRBJ2-7; a tentative D match to TRBD2 spans 7 bases. The clonotype was recovered from an adult with an advanced solid tumor such as melanoma, head and neck, liver or kidney cancer. Source: CD4+ or CD8+ T cells sorted from blood, taken in a trial of the OX40 agonist ivuxolimab. The nucleotides read TGTGCCAGCAGCTTTTGGGAGGGGGAGGGCCCCCACGAGCAGTACTTC. This yields the protein CASSFWEGEGPHEQYF.